This TCR beta chain was identified in a study of T cells in Graves' hyperthyroidism and ophthalmopathy. Every diagnosis used clinical symptoms, serum thyroxine and TRAb, thyroid ultrasound and orbital computed tomography. It was RNA transcripts that yielded the amplified TCR beta CDR3 regions. With the HTBI primer set, the TCR CDR3 went through a first round of RT-PCR. TCRdb independently ran MiXCR on the multiplex PCR reads; one entry per CDR3 protein. The sample comprises 550,000 to 700,000 distinct CDR3 sequences, 35% to 55% of which are singletons, and around 19% rests with the top ten. Study-wide results and limits: Blood also carried most thyroid clonotypes expanded above 0.001. In simple terms, a model built on 13 V-J features told ophthalmopathy apart from stable hyperthyroidism.

V lost 5 bases, J lost 10 bases, and 14 bases lay in between. From germline, CDR1 is KGHDR and CDR2 SFDVKD. CDR3 length: 13 amino acids. As to this clonotype: Its antigen is not known.

The chain employs TRBV24-1 and TRBJ2-1, with D maybe TRBD2 (5 bases). The receptor comes from an adult woman with Graves' disease, either hyperthyroidism or ophthalmopathy (not recorded which). What was sequenced was peripheral blood or thyroid tissue (not recorded which). For the CDR3, the DNA is TGTGCCACCAGTGGGTCGGGTCCGGGAGAGCAGTTCTTC. Amino acids: CATSGSGPGEQFF.